These 12 T cell receptor beta chains were all obtained from the same sample, sequenced in a study of blood T cell repertoires in COVID-19. Generated by immunoSEQ multiplex PCR, the TCRdb table keeps only in-frame clones and is missing some. The sample gives roughly 55,000 clones, more than 75% of which show up once; 6.5% is in the top ten. The sequenced sample was peripheral blood. These receptors all stem from a man aged 45-65 years with active COVID-19.

This sequence joins TRBV19 and TRBJ2-3; 8 bases are a match to TRBD2. The CDR3 is 17 amino acids. J gave up 7 bases and V 4 bases, and 16 bases lay outside the gene matches. The V gene's germline CDR1 is LNHDA and CDR2 SQIVND (reference sequence). Written as DNA, the CDR3 is TGTGCCAGTAGTACCCCCCCGTGGGCTAGCGGGTCAAATACGCAGTATTTT. As protein: CASSTPPWASGSNTQYF.

The rearrangement uses TRBV24-1 and TRBJ2-1, with D uncertain. CDR1 and CDR2 (germline): KGHDR, SFDVKD. V lost 2 bases, J lost 3 bases, and 13 bases lay in between. The CDR3 has 16 amino acids. The chain's CDR3 is CATSDSRLSSYNEQFF. The CDR3 bases are TGTGCCACCAGTGATTCCCGGTTAAGTAGCTACAATGAGCAGTTCTTC.

The gene calls are TRBV13 and TRBJ2-3; weak D call: TRBD2 (6 bases). The CDR3 length is 15 residues. V was clipped by 5 bases and J by 7 bases, with 19 bases between them. CDR1 and CDR2 from the germline V gene are PRHDT and FYEKMQ (reference sequence). The CDR3 DNA is TGTGCCAGCAGCCTGGGGCGGCGGGAAAAAAATACGCAGTATTTT. Its translation: CASSLGRREKNTQYF.

The chain couples TRBV7-2 to TRBJ2-3; 8 bases are a match to TRBD2. Germline V gene lookup returns CDR1 SGHTA and CDR2 FQGNSA. V trimming: 9 bases; J trimming: 7 bases; junction bases outside the gene matches: 12. CDR3 size: 14 residues. The CDR3 nucleotides read TGTGCCAGTACCCCGGGGGGGACCCAGTATACGCAGTATTTT. Protein sequence: CASTPGGTQYTQYF.

This chain connects TRBV19 to TRBJ2-7, with D maybe TRBD2 (5 bases). Trimming removed 5 bases from V and 3 bases from J, with 11 bases in between. The CDR3 runs 13 residues. Germline assignment: CDR1 LNHDA and CDR2 SQIVND (reference sequence). The CDR3 here is CASSPDGLYEQYF. CDR3 sequence (DNA): TGTGCCAGTAGTCCAGACGGACTCTACGAGCAGTACTTC.

V and J are TRBV18 and TRBJ2-5; 7 nucleotides align to TRBD1. After removal of 4 bases from V and 1 base from J, the junction contained 9 bases not matched to a gene. This CDR3 has 16 residues. Per germline, CDR1 KGHSH and CDR2 LQKENI. The CDR3 here is CASSLRQGLIQETQYF. For the CDR3, the DNA is TGTGCCAGCTCACTTAGACAGGGATTGATCCAAGAGACCCAGTACTTC. Full variable domain (rest looked up from reference TRBV18 and TRBJ2-5): NAGVMQNPRHLVRRRGQEARLRCSPMKGHSHVYWYRQLPEEGLKFMVYLQKENIIDESGMPKERFSAEFPKEGPSILRIQQVVRGDSAAYFCASSLRQGLIQETQYFGPGTRLLVL.

The chain has TRBV30 and TRBJ2-3, with D perhaps matching TRBD2 (5 bases). Deletions cut 0 bases from V and 9 bases from J, with 13 bases between. Germline CDR1 is GTSNPN and CDR2 is SVGIG (reference sequence). The CDR3 contains 13 residues. CDR3: CAWSVLGSRTQYF. The DNA of the CDR3 is TGTGCCTGGAGTGTACTAGGCAGTCGCACGCAGTATTTT.

The chain recombines TRBV12-3 or TRBV12-4 with TRBJ2-5; no definite D call. The CDR3 is 12 amino acids. The ends were cut back, 5 bases at V and 5 bases at J, with 9 bases in the middle. CDR3 in DNA: TGTGCCAGCAGTGGCCCGGGTGAGACCCAGTACTTC. This translates into CASSGPGETQYF.

The J gene is TRBJ2-5, the V gene TRBV24-1; TRBD1 is a possible D gene (6 bases). The CDR3 has 15 residues. CDR1 is KGHDR, CDR2 SFDVKD, per germline. Trimming removed 4 bases from V and 3 bases from J, with 14 bases in between. The CDR3 region has the DNA TGTGCCACCAGTGACAACTCCAGGGGAGAAGAGACCCAGTACTTC. Its translation is CATSDNSRGEETQYF.

The V call is TRBV5-1, the J call TRBJ2-5; 7 nucleotides align to TRBD1. V shed 2 bases, J shed 5 bases, and the junction held 6 bases outside the gene matches. In germline, CDR1 is SGHRS, CDR2 YFSETQ. This CDR3 has 14 amino acids. This chain's CDR3 is CASSFGQQGETQYF. The DNA for the CDR3 is TGCGCCAGCAGCTTTGGTCAACAGGGGGAGACCCAGTACTTC. Together with reference TRBV5-1 and TRBJ2-5, the CDR3 gives the full variable domain: KAGVTQTPRYLIKTRGQQVTLSCSPISGHRSVSWYQQTPGQGLQFLFEYFSETQRNKGNFPGRFSGRQFSNSRSEMNVSTLELGDSALYLCASSFGQQGETQYFGPGTRLLVL.

CDR3 sequence (DNA): TGTGCCAGCAGTCCGGTGGGGGCAACGAACTATGGCTACACCTTC. It yields the protein CASSPVGATNYGYTF. The chain carries TRBV5-6 and TRBJ1-2; D may be TRBD1 (6 bases). The V gene's germline CDR1 is SGHDT and CDR2 YYEEEE. This CDR3 has 15 residues. Trimming removed 5 bases from V and 2 bases from J, with 16 bases in between.

The chain links TRBV5-1 to TRBJ1-6; D is undetermined. Germline-derived CDR1 and CDR2 are SGHRS and YFSETQ. This CDR3 has 15 residues. V was clipped by 0 bases and J by 7 bases, with 11 bases between them. As DNA, the CDR3 is TGCGCCAGCAGCTTGGATATCCCGGGAAATTCACCCCTCCACTTT. Its protein is CASSLDIPGNSPLHF.